This T cell receptor beta chain was captured in a study of blood T cell repertoires in COVID-19. The overall study: Sample material is recorded as cDNA or gDNA derived from T cells, B-cell-depleted T cells, or PBMCs.

CDR1 and CDR2 from the germline V gene are MDHEN and SYDVKM. V gave up 8 bases and J gave up 0 bases; unmatched junction bases: 7. CDR3 length equals 16 residues. The data were produced by immunoSEQ multiplex PCR, yet TCRdb's version contains in-frame clones alone and is incomplete. The sample shows about 260,000 clones, less than 90% of them seen only once. Recruits, aged roughly 18 to 95 years, lived in about two dozen US areas. Membership in each cohort depended on participant-reported clinical history. Two negative PCRs, clearance, or symptom resolution had been documented for recovered Cohort 3 donors.

The J gene is TRBJ2-6, the V gene TRBV28; 7 positions agree with TRBD1. Sequenced sample: PBMCs or T cells enriched from blood (not recorded which). The sequence came from a woman between 45 and 65 years old who had recovered from COVID-19. In nucleotides, the CDR3 is TGTGCCAGCGACGAGGGACAGTACTCTGGGGCCAACGTCCTGACTTTC. This gives the protein CASDEGQYSGANVLTF.